These 21 T cell receptor beta chains originate from one sample sequenced in a study of beta chain features in type 1 diabetes (dated by TCRdb to 2017 to 2018). Receptor libraries were prepared by the immunoSEQ multiplex PCR assay. The High Capacity cDNA Reverse Transcription Kit was used to reverse transcribe all of the isolated RNA, meaning that expressed TCRB transcripts were what got sequenced. Imported from immuneACCESS, the table was reduced by TCRdb to in-frame sequences with V and J called. These copies leave out some clones; in studies compared against another copy, an unresolved V gene accounts for under half, and the cause of the remainder is not known. This sample holds about 160,000 clones; less than 9.5% were observed only once. The ten largest make up approximately 0.65% of the sample. The specimen sequenced was central memory CD4+ T cells from blood. The receptors shown here come from a man aged 18 to 29 in good health.

This clone was seen ten or more times. This sequence joins TRBV7-9 and TRBJ2-7, with D possibly matching TRBD2 (6 bases). This CDR3 region has 13 residues. Germline assignment: CDR1 SEHNR and CDR2 FQNEAQ (reference sequence). V lost 5 bases and J lost 6, with 14 bases in between. For the CDR3, the DNA is TGTGCCAGCAGCCTAATGGAGGGGCGCGAGCAGTACTTC. It codes for CASSLMEGREQYF.

The table lists this clone with many counts. The rearrangement uses TRBV29-1 and TRBJ1-2; D might be TRBD1 (5 bases). Trimming took off 8 bases at V and 5 bases at J, with 18 bases between the two ends. CDR3 length equals 13 residues. Germline V gene data show CDR1 as SQVTM and CDR2 as ANQGSEA. The CDR3 region is CSPGEAGAYGYTF. As DNA, the CDR3 is TGCAGCCCAGGCGAAGCTGGGGCGTATGGCTACACCTTC.

This chain uses TRBV7-2 with TRBJ2-5, with 10 bases that match TRBD2. The CDR3 is 17 amino acids. Germline-derived CDR1 and CDR2 are SGHTA and FQGNSA. Trimming cost V 6 bases and J 4 bases; bases outside gene matches: 14. DNA of the CDR3: TGTGCCAGCAGAAGGGGCCTAGCGGGAGTGAGCGGAGAGACCCAGTACTTC. It translates to CASRRGLAGVSGETQYF.

This clone was counted at least ten times. The rearrangement links TRBV28 to TRBJ2-3, with 11 bases lining up with TRBD2. V gave up 5 bases and J gave up 3 bases; unmatched junction bases: 1. This CDR3 has 14 amino acids. In germline, CDR1 is MDHEN, CDR2 SYDVKM. For the CDR3, the DNA is TGTGCCAGCAGTACTAGCGGGGGAACAGATACGCAGTATTTT. This encodes CASSTSGGTDTQYF.

The rearrangement joins TRBV4-3 to TRBJ2-2; tentatively, D is TRBD2 (7 bases). V dropped 8 bases and J dropped 3 bases, with 16 bases sitting between them. Germline V CDR1 and CDR2: LGHNA, YSLEER. CDR3 length equals 15 residues. The CDR3 nucleotides read TGCGCCAGCGGGGGAGGGGGGTTAGACACCGGGGAGCTGTTTTTT. Translation gives CASGGGGLDTGELFF.

The sample holds a few counts of this clone. The V call is TRBV7-2, the J call TRBJ2-3; 8 nucleotides align to TRBD2. This CDR3 comprises 13 residues. Germline assignment: CDR1 SGHTA and CDR2 FQGNSA. Trimming at V came to 3 bases and at J to 6 bases, leaving 2 bases not matched to a gene. The CDR3 DNA reads TGTGCCAGCAGCTTTAGACTAGCGGATACGCAGTATTTT. Encoded protein: CASSFRLADTQYF.

V is TRBV11-3 and J is TRBJ2-3; 8 positions agree with TRBD1. CDR1 and CDR2 (germline): SGHNT, YENEEA. J was trimmed by 6 bases and V by 4 bases; bases with no gene match: 9. The CDR3 length is 15 residues. CDR3 bases: TGTGCCAGCAGCTCCCACGGACAGGGCAGGGATACGCAGTATTTT. Its translation: CASSSHGQGRDTQYF.

This clone was seen only a few times. The rearrangement joins TRBV9 to TRBJ2-7; 10 bases agree with TRBD1. Trimming took 4 bases from V and 3 from J; bases not matched to a gene: 7. CDR3 length: 15 amino acids. Germline V CDR1 and CDR2: SGDLS, YYNGEE. The CDR3 DNA follows: TGTGCCAGCAGCCTCGGGGGGGACAGGGGCTACGAGCAGTACTTC. Translating gives CASSLGGDRGYEQYF.

This clone was found a few times. The chain has TRBV5-1 and TRBJ2-1; D is possibly TRBD1 (5 bases). Germline CDR1 is SGHRS and CDR2 is YFSETQ. This CDR3 has 15 amino acids. V lost 7 bases and J lost 1, with 15 bases in between. The CDR3 sequence: CASSRRGRSYNEQFF. The CDR3 DNA sequence: TGCGCCAGCTCTAGAAGGGGTCGGTCCTACAATGAGCAGTTCTTC.

The table lists this clone with a few counts. The rearrangement links TRBV6-1 to TRBJ2-5; TRBD1 aligns across 10 bases. This CDR3 region has 15 residues. Per germline, CDR1 MNHNS and CDR2 SASEGT. V dropped 4 bases and J dropped 5; count of bases not matched to a gene: 7. The CDR3 loop is CASSVGTGDFETQYF. Written as DNA, the CDR3 is TGTGCCAGCAGTGTCGGGACAGGGGATTTTGAGACCCAGTACTTC.

This chain uses TRBV9 with TRBJ1-1, with D unresolved. Deletions cut 0 bases from V and 8 bases from J, with 17 bases between. Germline V lookup: CDR1 SGDLS, CDR2 YYNGEE. The CDR3 is 15 residues long. The CDR3 nucleotides are TGTGCCAGCAGCGTAGGAGCGGGGAGAGAGGCGGAAGCTTTCTTT. Amino acid sequence: CASSVGAGREAEAFF.

In this sample, this clone turned up a few times. The chain carries TRBV7-3 and TRBJ2-1, with 9 bases that match TRBD2. There are 15 residues in the CDR3. Trimming took 1 base from V and 9 from J; bases not matched to a gene: 7. The V gene's germline CDR1 is SGHTA and CDR2 FQGTGA. CDR3 sequence: CASSLISGSGSEQFF. Written as DNA, the CDR3 is TGTGCCAGCAGCTTAATTAGCGGGAGTGGTAGTGAGCAGTTCTTC.

This clone has ten or more counts. This chain joins TRBV30 and TRBJ2-1, with 10 bases identical to TRBD1. Trimming took 4 bases from V and 4 from J; bases not matched to a gene: 4. Germline CDR1 and CDR2: GTSNPN and SVGIG (reference sequence). The CDR3 is 14 residues long. CDR3 protein: CAWTRDRGYNEQFF. In DNA, the CDR3 is TGTGCCTGGACTAGGGACAGGGGTTACAATGAGCAGTTCTTC. Full variable domain (remainder filled in from reference TRBV30 and TRBJ2-1): SQTIHQWPATLVQPVGSPLSLECTVEGTSNPNLYWYRQAAGRGLQLLFYSVGIGQISSEVPQNLSASRPQDRQFILSSKKLLLSDSGFYLCAWTRDRGYNEQFFGPGTRLTVL.

Regarding this clone: Other DNA sequences within the sample encode an identical CDR3. The chain employs TRBV10-3 and TRBJ1-5; D not resolved. V lost 3 bases and J 4 bases, leaving 10 bases between the germline ends. Germline CDR1 reads ENHRY; CDR2 reads SYGVKD. The length of the CDR3 is 14 residues. The CDR3 nucleotides are TGTGCCATCAGTGAAGAGGGCGGGAATCAGCCCCAGCATTTT. It encodes CAISEEGGNQPQHF.

As to this clone: An end of the junction does not agree with germline; a read error may underlie this. The V and J genes are TRBV7-8 and TRBJ2-1; 8 nucleotides align to TRBD2. Germline loops: CDR1 SGHVS, CDR2 FQNEAQ. This CDR3 region has 13 residues. The CDR3 nucleotides read TGTGCCAGCAGCTTAAGTTGGGAGCGGGAGCCGTTCTTC. This translates into CASSLSWEREPFF.

This clone was counted between two and nine times. The V call is TRBV5-6, the J call TRBJ2-2; D call uncertain. The CDR3 runs 15 residues. The V gene's germline CDR1 is SGHDT and CDR2 YYEEEE. The V and J ends lost 4 bases and 1 base respectively, with 11 bases between them. In DNA, the CDR3 is TGTGCCAGCAGCCTTGATAACAGGAACACCGGGGAGCTGTTTTTT. It encodes CASSLDNRNTGELFF.

This chain connects TRBV2 to TRBJ2-2, with 9 positions matching TRBD2. Germline V gene lookup returns CDR1 SNHLY and CDR2 FYNNEI. This CDR3 is 15 amino acids long. J lost 1 base, V lost 6 bases, and 3 bases had no gene match. The CDR3 nucleotides are TGTGCCAGCAGACGACTAGCGGTGAACACCGGGGAGCTGTTTTTT. Translation: CASRRLAVNTGELFF.

This chain links TRBV7-8 with TRBJ2-1; 8 nucleotides match TRBD1. The CDR3 runs to 13 residues. J was trimmed by 12 bases and V by 0 bases; bases with no gene match: 4. Looked up from germline, CDR1 is SGHVS and CDR2 is FQNEAQ. CDR3 sequence (DNA): TGTGCCAGCAGCTTAGCAGGGACAGGTGGGCAGTTCTTC. It specifies CASSLAGTGGQFF. The complete variable domain, with remaining parts taken from reference TRBV7-8 and TRBJ2-1, reads GAGVSQSPRYKVAKRGQDVALRCDPISGHVSLFWYQQALGQGPEFLTYFQNEAQLDKSGLPSDRFFAERPEGSVSTLKIQRTQQEDSAVYLCASSLAGTGGQFFGPGTRLTVL.

The chain recombines TRBV18 with TRBJ2-7; D remains ambiguous. The CDR3 is made up of 11 amino acids. The V gene's germline CDR1 is KGHSH and CDR2 LQKENI. The V and J ends lost 3 bases and 7 bases respectively, with 7 bases between them. CDR3 sequence reads: CASSPRREQYF. CDR3 DNA sequence: TGTGCCAGCTCACCGCGGCGAGAGCAGTACTTC. Combining the CDR3 with reference TRBV18 and TRBJ2-7 gives the whole variable domain NAGVMQNPRHLVRRRGQEARLRCSPMKGHSHVYWYRQLPEEGLKFMVYLQKENIIDESGMPKERFSAEFPKEGPSILRIQQVVRGDSAAYFCASSPRREQYFGPGTRLTVT.

This rearrangement joins TRBV5-1 to TRBJ2-6; D remains ambiguous. Trimming took off 0 bases at V and 4 bases at J, with 5 bases between the two ends. Germline V gene data show CDR1 as SGHRS and CDR2 as YFSETQ. CDR3 size: 14 residues. CDR3 region: CASSLATGANVLTF. DNA of the CDR3: TGCGCCAGCAGCTTGGCGACAGGGGCCAACGTCCTGACTTTC.

V usage is TRBV5-1 and J usage is TRBJ1-6; 9 bases are a match to TRBD1. The CDR3 covers 16 residues. Trimming cost V 0 bases and J 7 bases; bases outside gene matches: 5. The V gene's germline CDR1 is SGHRS and CDR2 YFSETQ. CDR3 in amino acids: CASSLGTGADNSPLHF. The CDR3 coding sequence is TGCGCCAGCAGCTTGGGGACAGGGGCGGACAATTCACCCCTCCACTTT.